This TCR beta chain was observed in a study of T cell repertoires in cytomegalovirus infection (dated by TCRdb to about 2019). At the level of the whole study: The peptide stimulations were aimed at well-studied HLA-B-restricted epitopes as well as recently identified HLA-C-restricted CMV epitopes, whose presentation resists viral immunomodulation. Because public TCR beta signatures pointed to carriage of CMV infection together with the matching HLA type, the HLA type of each donor mattered for the analysis. The paper's findings and limits, for the study overall: In both this cohort and an independent cohort of several hundred donors, the cumulative frequency of public TCR beta family members distinguished carriers of CMV infection plus the relevant HLA type. In the ex vivo response, HLA-C-restricted CMV-specific TCR beta clonotypes were dominant, and in two of eight donors the single most frequent clonotype came from this HLA-C-restricted group.

The trim is 5 bases for V and 1 base for J, with a gap of 9 bases between the germline ends. Via the germline V gene (reference sequence), CDR1 is DFQATT and CDR2 SNEGSKA. The CDR3 spans 13 residues, from the cysteine through the phenylalanine. Only the CDR3 DNA stays, 39 bases, in frame from base 1. The sample's treatment or condition label is to be understood as: in vitro stimulation with specific CMV peptide epitopes to enrich CMV-specific T cells. TCRdb names Illumina HiSeq 1500 as the instrument used. TCRdb reprocessing: public reads trimmed at Q25 with fastp, clones called with MiXCR, in-frame beta chains kept. When rows share a CDR3 protein, they turn into one entry using the most common DNA and genes. This sample is represented by roughly 19,000 distinct CDR3 sequences; 42% of them were singletons. The ten biggest clones cover about 94% of the sample. For this clonotype: Its antigen remains undetermined. No base quality information exists; no much larger clone differs at one position.

The origin of this receptor is a human donor in good health (CMV status not recorded). Some clones in this sample may be carry-over from other donors' samples. The sample consisted of CD8+ T cells from cultured PBMCs, taken from culture after CMV antigen stimulation. This chain is built from TRBV20-1 and TRBJ2-4, with the D gene not confidently named. The CDR3 here reads CSASPEAKNIQYF. The bases are TGCAGTGCTTCTCCAGAGGCCAAAAACATTCAGTACTTC.